One and the same sample provided the 3 T cell receptor beta chains below, sequenced in a study of blood T cell repertoires in COVID-19. Profiled with immunoSEQ multiplex PCR; TCRdb holds only in-frame clones, not every one. The profile covers about 160,000 clones, with just under 90% appearing a single time and approximately 10% taken by the ten largest. Source material: peripheral blood. These receptors all stem from a woman in her 70s with COVID-19, enrolled during active disease.

This rearrangement joins TRBV5-4 to TRBJ1-3, with TRBD1 as a possible D gene (6 bases). CDR1 is SGHNT, CDR2 YYREEE, per germline (reference sequence). V lost 4 bases and J lost 2, with 16 bases in between. The CDR3 contains 16 residues. The DNA for the CDR3 is TGTGCCAGCAGCGAGAGGGGGGGAGAGACTGGAAACACCATATATTTT. As protein: CASSERGGETGNTIYF.

This clone was detected only once. This chain uses TRBV6-5 with TRBJ1-5, with D perhaps TRBD1 (6 bases). Between the trimmed V and J ends, which lost 9 bases and 3 bases, there was a span of 12 bases. The CDR3 contains 13 residues. Germline V gives CDR1 MNHEY, CDR2 SVGAGI. The CDR3 nucleotides are TGTGCCAGTAGGACAGCGTCCAATCAGCCCCAGCATTTT. It codes for CASRTASNQPQHF.

V usage is TRBV19 and J usage is TRBJ1-2; 7 bases agree with TRBD1. V was clipped by 10 bases and J by 5 bases; unmatched bases: 13. Germline CDR1 and CDR2: LNHDA and SQIVND (reference sequence). The CDR3 contains 14 residues. The CDR3 DNA reads as TGTGCCACCCGTCCCGGGACAGAGAGATATGGCTACACCTTC. It is translated as CATRPGTERYGYTF.